Listed here is a single T cell receptor (beta chain). Its antigen is as yet unknown. V lost 4 bases, J lost 0 bases, and 12 bases lay in between. Germline CDR1 reads SEHNR; CDR2 reads FQNEAQ (reference sequence). This CDR3 spans 16 amino acids. Each sample had two DNA replicates, 0.5 ug blood or roughly 1.6 ug tissue. Sequenced by immunoSEQ multiplex PCR; TCRdb stores in-frame clones only, minus some. This table holds approximately 11,000 clones, approximately 72% found once. This sample was taken from a study of early stage breast cancer tumors. Across the study: ER+/PR+/HER2- status applied to about 75% of the 16 invasive breast tumors. Study-level results: Tumor and normal breast were distinguished via blood comparison in 14 of 16 patients.

This sequence joins TRBV7-9 and TRBJ2-2, with D maybe TRBD2 (6 bases). The sequence was obtained from a middle-aged person with breast cancer. Sequenced sample: breast tumor tissue. As DNA, the CDR3 is TGTGCCAGCAGCTCGGAGAGCGGGTCGAACACCGGGGAGCTGTTTTTT. Translation: CASSSESGSNTGELFF.